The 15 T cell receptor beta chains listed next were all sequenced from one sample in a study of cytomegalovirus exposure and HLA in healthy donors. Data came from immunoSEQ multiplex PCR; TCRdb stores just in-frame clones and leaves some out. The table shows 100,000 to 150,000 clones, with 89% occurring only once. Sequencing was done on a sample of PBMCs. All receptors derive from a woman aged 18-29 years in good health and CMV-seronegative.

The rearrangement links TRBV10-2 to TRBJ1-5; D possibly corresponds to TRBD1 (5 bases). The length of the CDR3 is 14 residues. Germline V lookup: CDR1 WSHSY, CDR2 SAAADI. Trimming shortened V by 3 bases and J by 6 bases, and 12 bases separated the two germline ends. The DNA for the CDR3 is TGCGCCAGCAGTGATCAGGGAGGAATTCAGCCCCAGCATTTT. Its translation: CASSDQGGIQPQHF.

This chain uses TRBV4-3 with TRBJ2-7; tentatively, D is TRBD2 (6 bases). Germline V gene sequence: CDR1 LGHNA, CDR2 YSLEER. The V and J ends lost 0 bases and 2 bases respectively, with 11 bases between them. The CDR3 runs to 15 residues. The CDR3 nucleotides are TGCGCCAGCAGCCAAGATAGAGGCGGGACCTACGAGCAGTACTTC. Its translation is CASSQDRGGTYEQYF.

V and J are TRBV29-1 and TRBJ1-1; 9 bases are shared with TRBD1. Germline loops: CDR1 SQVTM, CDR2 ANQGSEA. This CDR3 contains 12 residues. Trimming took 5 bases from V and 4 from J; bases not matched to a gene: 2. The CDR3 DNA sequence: TGCAGCGTTAAGACAGGGGGCACTGAAGCTTTCTTT. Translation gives CSVKTGGTEAFF.

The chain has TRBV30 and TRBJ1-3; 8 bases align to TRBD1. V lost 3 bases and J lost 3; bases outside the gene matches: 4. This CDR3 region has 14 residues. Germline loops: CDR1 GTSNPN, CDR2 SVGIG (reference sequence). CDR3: CAWRAQGGGNTIYF. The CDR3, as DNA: TGTGCCTGGAGGGCACAGGGGGGTGGAAACACCATATATTTT.

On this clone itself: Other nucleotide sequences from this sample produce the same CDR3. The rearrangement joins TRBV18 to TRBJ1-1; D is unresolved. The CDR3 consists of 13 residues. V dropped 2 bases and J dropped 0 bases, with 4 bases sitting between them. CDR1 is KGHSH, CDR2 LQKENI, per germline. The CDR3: CASSPDMNTEAFF. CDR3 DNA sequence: TGTGCCAGCTCACCAGACATGAACACTGAAGCTTTCTTT.

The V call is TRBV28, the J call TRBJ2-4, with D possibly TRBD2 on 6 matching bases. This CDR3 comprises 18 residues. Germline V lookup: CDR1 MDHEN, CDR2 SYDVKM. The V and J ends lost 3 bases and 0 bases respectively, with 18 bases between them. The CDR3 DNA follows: TGTGCCAGCAGTTTGTCCCGAGGGGACTCCCTAGCCAAAAACATTCAGTACTTC. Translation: CASSLSRGDSLAKNIQYF.

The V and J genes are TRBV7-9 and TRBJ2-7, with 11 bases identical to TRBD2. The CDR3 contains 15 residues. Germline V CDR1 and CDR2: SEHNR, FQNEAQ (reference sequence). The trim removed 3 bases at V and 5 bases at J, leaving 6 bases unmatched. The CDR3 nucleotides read TGTGCCAGCAGCTTGACTAGCGGGGCCCACAACGAGCAGTACTTC. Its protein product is CASSLTSGAHNEQYF.

The CDR3 protein is CASSEQGASGNQPQHF. CDR3 coding DNA: TGTGCCAGTAGTGAACAGGGGGCTTCTGGCAATCAGCCCCAGCATTTT. The V and J genes are TRBV19 and TRBJ1-5, with 9 bases aligning to TRBD1. Germline trimming cut 5 bases from V and 2 bases from J; bases unmatched to any gene: 7. Germline V CDR1 and CDR2: LNHDA, SQIVND (reference sequence). This CDR3 spans 16 amino acids. The complete variable domain, with remaining parts taken from reference TRBV19 and TRBJ1-5, reads DGGITQSPKYLFRKEGQNVTLSCEQNLNHDAMYWYRQDPGQGLRLIYYSQIVNDFQKGDIAEGYSVSREKKESFPLTVTSAQKNPTAFYLCASSEQGASGNQPQHFGDGTRLSIL.

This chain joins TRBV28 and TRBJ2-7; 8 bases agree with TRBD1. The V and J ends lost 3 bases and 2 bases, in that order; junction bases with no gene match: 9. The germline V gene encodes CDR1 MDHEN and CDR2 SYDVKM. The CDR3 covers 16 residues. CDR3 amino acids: CASSFSGGAKAYEQYF. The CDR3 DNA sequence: TGTGCCAGCAGTTTCTCAGGGGGCGCAAAGGCCTACGAGCAGTACTTC.

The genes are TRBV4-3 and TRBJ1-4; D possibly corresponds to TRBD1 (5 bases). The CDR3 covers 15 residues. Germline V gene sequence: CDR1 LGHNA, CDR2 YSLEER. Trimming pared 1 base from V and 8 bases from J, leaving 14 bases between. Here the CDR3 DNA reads TGCGCCAGCAGCCAAGGGGACTCCACTGGGGAAAAACTGTTTTTT. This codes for CASSQGDSTGEKLFF.

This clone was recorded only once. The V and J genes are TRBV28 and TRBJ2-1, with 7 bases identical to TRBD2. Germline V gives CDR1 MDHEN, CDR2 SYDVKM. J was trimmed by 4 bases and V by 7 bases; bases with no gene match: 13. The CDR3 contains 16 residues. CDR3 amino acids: CASTPWEGDGYNEQFF. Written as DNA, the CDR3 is TGTGCCAGCACTCCCTGGGAGGGAGACGGATACAATGAGCAGTTCTTC. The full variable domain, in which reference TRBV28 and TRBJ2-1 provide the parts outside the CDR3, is DVKVTQSSRYLVKRTGEKVFLECVQDMDHENMFWYRQDPGLGLRLIYFSYDVKMKEKGDIPEGYSVSREKKERFSLILESASTNQTSMYLCASTPWEGDGYNEQFFGPGTRLTVL.

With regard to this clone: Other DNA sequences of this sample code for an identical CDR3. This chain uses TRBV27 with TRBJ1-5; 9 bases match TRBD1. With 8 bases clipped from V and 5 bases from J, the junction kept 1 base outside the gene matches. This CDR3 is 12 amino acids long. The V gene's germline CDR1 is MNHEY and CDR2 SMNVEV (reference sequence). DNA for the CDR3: TGTGCCAGCCGGACAGGGGATCAGCCCCAGCATTTT. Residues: CASRTGDQPQHF.

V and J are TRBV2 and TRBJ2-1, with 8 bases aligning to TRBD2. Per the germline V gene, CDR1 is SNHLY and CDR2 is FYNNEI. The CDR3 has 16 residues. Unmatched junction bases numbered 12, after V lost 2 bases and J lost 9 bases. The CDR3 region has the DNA TGTGCCAGCAGTGAACGGCCGACAGCGGGAGTAGGTGAGCAGTTCTTC. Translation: CASSERPTAGVGEQFF.

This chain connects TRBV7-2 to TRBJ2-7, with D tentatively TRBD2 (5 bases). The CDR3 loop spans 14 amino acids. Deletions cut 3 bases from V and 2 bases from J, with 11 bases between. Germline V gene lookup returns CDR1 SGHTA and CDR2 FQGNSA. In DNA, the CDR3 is TGTGCCAGCAGCTTGATTAGCGTACCCTACGAGCAGTACTTC. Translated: CASSLISVPYEQYF. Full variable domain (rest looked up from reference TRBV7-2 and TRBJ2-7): GAGVSQSPSNKVTEKGKDVELRCDPISGHTALYWYRQSLGQGLEFLIYFQGNSAPDKSGLPSDRFSAERTGGSVSTLTIQRTQQEDSAVYLCASSLISVPYEQYFGPGTRLTVT.

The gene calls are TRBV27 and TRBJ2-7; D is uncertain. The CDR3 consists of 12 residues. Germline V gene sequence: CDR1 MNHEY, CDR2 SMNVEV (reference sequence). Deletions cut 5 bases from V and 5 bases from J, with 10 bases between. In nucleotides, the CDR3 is TGTGCCAGCAGTCCTAGAATACACGAGCAGTACGTC. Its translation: CASSPRIHEQYV.